This T cell receptor beta chain was captured in a study of CD8+ T cells in alopecia areata. At the level of the study: The study gave treated patients oral tofacitinib at 5 to 10 mg twice daily. Notes on the study in general: Only one nonresponder was present, which leaves the link between baseline CD8+ expansion and response uncertain. Scalp clonality decreased significantly with tofacitinib, and so did expanded CD8+ clones among the top 100.

As to this clone: Its matching antigen is unknown.

Trimming took 7 bases from V and 2 from J, leaving 20 bases between them. Per germline, CDR1 SNHLY and CDR2 FYNNEI. The CDR3 extends over 16 amino acids. It was cDNA, reverse transcribed from extracted RNA, that served as the sequencing template. The data were produced by immunoSEQ multiplex PCR, yet TCRdb's version contains in-frame clones alone and is incomplete. The table has 140,000 to 150,000 clones, roughly 52% seen once. Treatment specified: oral pan-JAK inhibitor, 5-10 mg twice daily. This sequence was found in a human donor with alopecia areata. The sequencing here drew on CD8+ T cells sorted from blood, taken at week 4, from a patient treated with tofacitinib. The gene calls are TRBV2 and TRBJ2-5; D is perhaps TRBD2 (5 bases). CDR3 sequence: CASTIEGRGEQETQYF. CDR3 coding DNA: TGTGCCAGCACCATCGAGGGTCGGGGAGAGCAAGAGACCCAGTACTTC.